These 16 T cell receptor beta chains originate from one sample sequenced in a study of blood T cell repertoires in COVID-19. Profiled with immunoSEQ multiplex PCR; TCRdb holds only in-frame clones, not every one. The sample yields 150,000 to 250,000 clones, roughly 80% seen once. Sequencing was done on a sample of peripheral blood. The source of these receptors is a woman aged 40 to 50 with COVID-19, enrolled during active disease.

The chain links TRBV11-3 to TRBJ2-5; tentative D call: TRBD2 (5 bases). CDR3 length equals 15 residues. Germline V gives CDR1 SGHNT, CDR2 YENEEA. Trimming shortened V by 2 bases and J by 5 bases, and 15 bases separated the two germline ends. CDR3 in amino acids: CASSLSLAEEETQYF. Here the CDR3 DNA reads TGTGCCAGCAGCTTATCGCTGGCGGAGGAGGAGACCCAGTACTTC.

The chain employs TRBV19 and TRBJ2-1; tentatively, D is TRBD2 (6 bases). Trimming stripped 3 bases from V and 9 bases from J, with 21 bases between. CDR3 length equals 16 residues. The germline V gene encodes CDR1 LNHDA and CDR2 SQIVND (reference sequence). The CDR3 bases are TGTGCCAGTAGTATTAGGGCGGGGATTGGTTTTGGTGAGCAGTTCTTC. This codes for CASSIRAGIGFGEQFF.

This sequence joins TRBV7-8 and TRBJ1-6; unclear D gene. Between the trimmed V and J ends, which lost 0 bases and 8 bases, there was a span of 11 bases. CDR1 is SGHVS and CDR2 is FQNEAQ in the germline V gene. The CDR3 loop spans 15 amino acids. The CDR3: CASSLATDQYSPLHF. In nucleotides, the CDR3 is TGTGCCAGCAGCTTAGCCACAGACCAGTATTCACCCCTCCACTTT.

The CDR3 loop is CASSFTSGSLDEQFF. CDR3 DNA: TGTGCCAGCAGTTTTACTAGCGGGAGTTTGGATGAGCAGTTCTTC. This chain connects TRBV6-5 to TRBJ2-1; 11 positions match TRBD2. The V and J ends lost 4 bases and 8 bases, in that order; junction bases with no gene match: 7. CDR3 length: 15 residues. In germline, CDR1 is MNHEY, CDR2 SVGAGI.

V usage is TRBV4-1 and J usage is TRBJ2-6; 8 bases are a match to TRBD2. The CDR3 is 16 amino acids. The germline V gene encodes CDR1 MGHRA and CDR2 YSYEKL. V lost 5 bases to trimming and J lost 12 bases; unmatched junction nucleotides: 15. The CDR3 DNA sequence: TGCGCCAGCAGCACCGTTACTAGCGGTCCCGCCGGCGTCCTGACTTTC. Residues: CASSTVTSGPAGVLTF.

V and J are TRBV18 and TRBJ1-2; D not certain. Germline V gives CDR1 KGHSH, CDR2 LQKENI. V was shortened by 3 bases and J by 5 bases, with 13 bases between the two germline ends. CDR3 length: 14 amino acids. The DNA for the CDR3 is TGTGCCAGCTCACCGGACTCTGCCTCTTATGGCTACACCTTC. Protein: CASSPDSASYGYTF.

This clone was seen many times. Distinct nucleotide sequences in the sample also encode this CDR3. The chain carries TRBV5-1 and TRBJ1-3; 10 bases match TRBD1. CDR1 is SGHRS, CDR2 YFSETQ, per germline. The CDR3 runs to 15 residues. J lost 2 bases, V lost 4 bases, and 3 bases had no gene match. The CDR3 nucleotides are TGCGCCAGCAGCACTGGGACAGGGGCTGGAAACACCATATATTTT. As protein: CASSTGTGAGNTIYF.

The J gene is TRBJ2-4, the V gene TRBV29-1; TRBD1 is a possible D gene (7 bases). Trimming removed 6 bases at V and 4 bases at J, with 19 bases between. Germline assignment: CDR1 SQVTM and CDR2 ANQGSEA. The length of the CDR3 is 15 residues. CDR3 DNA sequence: TGCAGCGTGGAGGGGGCGCGAGTAGGAAAAAACATTCAGTACTTC. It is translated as CSVEGARVGKNIQYF.

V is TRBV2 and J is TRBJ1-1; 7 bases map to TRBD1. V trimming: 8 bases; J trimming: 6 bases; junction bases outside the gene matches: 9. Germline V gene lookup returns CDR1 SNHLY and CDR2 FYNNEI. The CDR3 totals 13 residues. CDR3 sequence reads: CASLIQGQAEAFF. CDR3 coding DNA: TGTGCCAGCCTGATACAAGGACAGGCTGAAGCTTTCTTT. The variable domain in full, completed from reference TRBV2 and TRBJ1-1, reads EPEVTQTPSHQVTQMGQEVILRCVPISNHLYFYWYRQILGQKVEFLVSFYNNEISEKSEIFDDQFSVERPDGSNFTLKIRSTKLEDSAMYFCASLIQGQAEAFFGQGTRLTVV.

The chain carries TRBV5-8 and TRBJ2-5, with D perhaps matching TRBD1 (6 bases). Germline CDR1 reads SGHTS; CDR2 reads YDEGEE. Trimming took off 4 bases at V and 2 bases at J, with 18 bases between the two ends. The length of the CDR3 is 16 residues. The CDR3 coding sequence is TGTGCCAGCAGCCCCCCAGGGACACAGGGTCAAGAGACCCAGTACTTC. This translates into CASSPPGTQGQETQYF. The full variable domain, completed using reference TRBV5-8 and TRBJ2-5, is EAGVTQSPTHLIKTRGQQATLRCSPISGHTSVYWYQQALGLGLQFLLWYDEGEERNRGNFPPRFSGRQFPNYSSELNVNALELEDSALYLCASSPPGTQGQETQYFGPGTRLLVL.

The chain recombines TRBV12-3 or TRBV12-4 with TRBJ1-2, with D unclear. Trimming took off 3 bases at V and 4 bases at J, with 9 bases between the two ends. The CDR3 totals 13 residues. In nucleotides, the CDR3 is TGTGCCAGCAGTTTGTATGGACTCTATGGCTACACCTTC. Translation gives CASSLYGLYGYTF.

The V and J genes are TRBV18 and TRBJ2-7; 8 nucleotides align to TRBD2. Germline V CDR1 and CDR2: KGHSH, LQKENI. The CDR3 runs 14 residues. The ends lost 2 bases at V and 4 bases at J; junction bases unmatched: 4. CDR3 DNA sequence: TGTGCCAGCTCACCAATAGCGGGAAGGTACGAGCAGTACTTC. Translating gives CASSPIAGRYEQYF.

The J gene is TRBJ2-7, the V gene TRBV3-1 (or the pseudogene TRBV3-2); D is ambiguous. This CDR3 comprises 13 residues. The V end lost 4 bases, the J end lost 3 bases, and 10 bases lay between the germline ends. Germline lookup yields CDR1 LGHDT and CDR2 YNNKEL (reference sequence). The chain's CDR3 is CASSLPPNYEQYF. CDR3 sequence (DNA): TGTGCCAGCAGCCTCCCCCCCAACTACGAGCAGTACTTC.

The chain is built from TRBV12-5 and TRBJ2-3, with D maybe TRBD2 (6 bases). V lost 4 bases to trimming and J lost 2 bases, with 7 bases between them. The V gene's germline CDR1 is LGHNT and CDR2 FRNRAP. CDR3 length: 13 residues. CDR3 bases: TGTGCTAGTGGTTGGGACTTCACAGATACGCAGTATTTT. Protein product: CASGWDFTDTQYF.

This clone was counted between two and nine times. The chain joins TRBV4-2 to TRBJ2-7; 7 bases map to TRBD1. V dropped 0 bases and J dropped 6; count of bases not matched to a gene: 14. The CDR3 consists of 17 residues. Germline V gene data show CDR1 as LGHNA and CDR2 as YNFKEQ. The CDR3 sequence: CASSQDGLQTGYGEQYF. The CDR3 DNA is TGTGCCAGCAGCCAAGATGGGCTGCAGACAGGGTACGGCGAGCAGTACTTC.

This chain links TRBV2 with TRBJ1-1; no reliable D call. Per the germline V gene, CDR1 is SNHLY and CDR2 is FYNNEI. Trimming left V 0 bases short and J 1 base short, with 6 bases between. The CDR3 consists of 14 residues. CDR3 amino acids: CASSEARANTEAFF. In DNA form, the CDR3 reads TGTGCCAGCAGTGAAGCGAGGGCGAACACTGAAGCTTTCTTT.